The 5 T cell receptor beta chains given below trace back to one sample, sequenced in a study of cytomegalovirus exposure and HLA in healthy donors. 13 Jbeta primers and 60 Vbeta primers were used for the PCR. The method was immunoSEQ multiplex PCR; TCRdb's version includes in-frame clones alone and lacks a portion of them. Among roughly 120,000 clones listed, roughly 68% were seen once. Sequenced sample: PBMCs. Receptors originate from a woman between 50 and 59 years old in good health and CMV-seropositive.

The CDR3 sequence: CASSLTGFRTQYF. CDR3 DNA sequence: TGTGCCAGCAGCTTGACAGGTTTTCGGACCCAGTACTTC. The chain links TRBV7-8 to TRBJ2-5; TRBD1 might be the D (6 bases). Germline-derived CDR1 and CDR2 are SGHVS and FQNEAQ. This CDR3 has 13 residues. The V and J ends lost 3 bases and 7 bases respectively, with 12 bases between them.

The chain recombines TRBV30 with TRBJ2-3; D is perhaps TRBD2 (5 bases). Between the trimmed V and J ends, which lost 6 bases and 4 bases, there was a span of 17 bases. CDR1 is GTSNPN and CDR2 is SVGIG in the germline V gene (reference sequence). This CDR3 region has 14 residues. The CDR3 bases are TGTGCCTGTCCTACTAAGCCCGGGGCAGATACGCAGTATTTT. It is translated as CACPTKPGADTQYF. The complete variable domain, with remaining parts taken from reference TRBV30 and TRBJ2-3, reads SQTIHQWPATLVQPVGSPLSLECTVEGTSNPNLYWYRQAAGRGLQLLFYSVGIGQISSEVPQNLSASRPQDRQFILSSKKLLLSDSGFYLCACPTKPGADTQYFGPGTRLTVL.

This chain links TRBV21-1 with TRBJ1-6. TRBV21-1 is designated a pseudogene. The CDR3 has 9 amino acids. The CDR3 DNA reads as TGTGCCAGCAGCAAATTACTCCACTTT. This translates into CASSKLLHF.

About this clone itself: One junction end does not reproduce the germline sequence, and a read error may be involved. This sequence joins TRBV28 and TRBJ1-4; 9 nucleotides align to TRBD1. This CDR3 has 15 residues. Germline V lookup: CDR1 MDHEN, CDR2 SYDVKM. The CDR3 coding sequence is TGTGCCGGCAGCCTCGGGACAGGGAGAGGGAAAAAACTGTTTTTT. The encoded protein is CAGSLGTGRGKKLFF. The full variable domain, its missing parts supplied by reference TRBV28 and TRBJ1-4, is DVKVTQSSRYLVKRTGEKVFLECVQDMDHENMFWYRQDPGLGLRLIYFSYDVKMKEKGDIPEGYSVSREKKERFSLILESASTNQTSMYLCAGSLGTGRGKKLFFGSGTQLSVL.

The chain has TRBV4-3 and TRBJ1-2; 7 bases match TRBD1. The CDR3 totals 15 residues. Germline-derived CDR1 and CDR2 are LGHNA and YSLEER. V shed 0 bases and J 4 bases; nucleotides not matched to a gene: 5. CDR3 amino acids: CASSQDRGQSYGYTF. CDR3 sequence (DNA): TGCGCCAGCAGCCAAGATCGGGGACAGAGCTATGGCTACACCTTC.